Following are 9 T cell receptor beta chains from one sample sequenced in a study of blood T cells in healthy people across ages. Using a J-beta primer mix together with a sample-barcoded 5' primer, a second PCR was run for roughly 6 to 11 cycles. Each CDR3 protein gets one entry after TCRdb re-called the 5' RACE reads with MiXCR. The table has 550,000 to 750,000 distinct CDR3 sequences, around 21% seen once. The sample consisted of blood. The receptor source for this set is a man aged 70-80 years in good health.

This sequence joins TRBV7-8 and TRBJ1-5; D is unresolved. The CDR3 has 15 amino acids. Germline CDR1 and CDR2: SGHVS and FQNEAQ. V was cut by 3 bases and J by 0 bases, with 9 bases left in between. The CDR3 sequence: CASSLAEYSNQPQHF. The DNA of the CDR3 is TGTGCCAGCAGCTTGGCAGAATATAGCAATCAGCCCCAGCATTTT.

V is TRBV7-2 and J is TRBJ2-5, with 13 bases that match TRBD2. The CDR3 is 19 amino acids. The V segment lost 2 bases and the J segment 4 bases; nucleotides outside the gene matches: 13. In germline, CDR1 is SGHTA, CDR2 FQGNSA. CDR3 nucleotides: TGTGCCAGCAGCTTAAGGAGCCGGAGACTAGCGGGAGGAGGAGAGACCCAGTACTTC. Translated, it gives CASSLRSRRLAGGGETQYF.

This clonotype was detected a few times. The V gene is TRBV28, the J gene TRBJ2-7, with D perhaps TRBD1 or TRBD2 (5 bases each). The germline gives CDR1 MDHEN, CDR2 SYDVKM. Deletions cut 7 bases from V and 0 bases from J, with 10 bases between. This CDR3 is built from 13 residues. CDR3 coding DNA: TGTGCCAGCACCGCAGGGAGCTCCTACGAGCAGTACTTC. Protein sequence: CASTAGSSYEQYF. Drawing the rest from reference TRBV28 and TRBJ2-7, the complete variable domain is DVKVTQSSRYLVKRTGEKVFLECVQDMDHENMFWYRQDPGLGLRLIYFSYDVKMKEKGDIPEGYSVSREKKERFSLILESASTNQTSMYLCASTAGSSYEQYFGPGTRLTVT.

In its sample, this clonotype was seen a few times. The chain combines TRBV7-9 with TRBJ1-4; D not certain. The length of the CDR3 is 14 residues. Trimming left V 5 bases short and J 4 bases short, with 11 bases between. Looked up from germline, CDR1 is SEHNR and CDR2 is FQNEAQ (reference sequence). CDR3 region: CASSQRKDNEKLFF. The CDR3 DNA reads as TGTGCCAGCAGCCAGAGGAAGGATAATGAAAAACTGTTTTTT.

The CDR3 protein is CASSDWQTVAGAYYEQYF. Here the CDR3 DNA reads TGTGCCAGCAGTGATTGGCAGACTGTAGCGGGAGCTTACTACGAGCAGTACTTC. V usage is TRBV2 and J usage is TRBJ2-7; 9 positions agree with TRBD2. The CDR3 runs to 18 residues. Germline CDR1 and CDR2: SNHLY and FYNNEI. The junction had 15 bases not matched to a gene; V was cut back by 3 bases and J by 3 bases.

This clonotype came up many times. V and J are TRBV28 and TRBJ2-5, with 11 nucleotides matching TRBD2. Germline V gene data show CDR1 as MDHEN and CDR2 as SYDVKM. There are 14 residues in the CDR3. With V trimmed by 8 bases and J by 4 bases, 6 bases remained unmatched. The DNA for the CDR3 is TGTGCCAGCTTGCTAGCGGGAGGTGGAGAGACCCAGTACTTC. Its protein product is CASLLAGGGETQYF.

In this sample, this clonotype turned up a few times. CDR3 nucleotide sequence: TGTGCCAGCTCACCAAGTTTGGGGACTAACTACAATGAGCAGTTCTTC. Translation gives CASSPSLGTNYNEQFF. The chain carries TRBV18 and TRBJ2-1; 7 positions agree with TRBD2. This CDR3 has 16 amino acids. V shed 2 bases, J shed 3 bases, and the junction held 7 bases outside the gene matches. CDR1 is KGHSH, CDR2 LQKENI, per germline.

The CDR3 DNA follows: TGTGCCAGCAGCGTAGGGGGAGGATGGGAGACCCAGTACTTC. This codes for CASSVGGGWETQYF. The rearrangement links TRBV9 to TRBJ2-5; perhaps TRBD2 as D (6 bases). From germline, CDR1 is SGDLS and CDR2 YYNGEE. V lost 0 bases and J lost 5, with 11 bases in between. This CDR3 region has 14 residues.

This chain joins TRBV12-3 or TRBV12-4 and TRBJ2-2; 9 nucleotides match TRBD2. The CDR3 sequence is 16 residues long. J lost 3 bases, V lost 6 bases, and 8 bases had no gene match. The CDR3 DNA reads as TGTGCCAGCAGCCCCAGGACTAGCGAGGACACCGGGGAGCTGTTTTTT. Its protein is CASSPRTSEDTGELFF.